Below, 20 T cell receptor beta chains from the same sample are listed, as sequenced in a study of breast tumors, draining lymph nodes, adjacent tissues. Breast cancer patients provided tissue from their axillary draining lymph nodes. From the multiplex PCR reads, TCRdb called clonotypes with MiXCR, one entry per CDR3 protein. The data hold 150,000 to 200,000 distinct CDR3 sequences, with around 29% observed a single time. The sequencing input was axillary lymph node tissue. All receptors come from a female donor with breast cancer. Some clones in this sample may be carry-over from other donors' samples.

This clonotype was found many times. V and J are TRBV9 and TRBJ2-3, with TRBD2 identical over 8 bases. V lost 7 bases to trimming and J lost 2 bases; unmatched junction nucleotides: 12. CDR3 length: 16 amino acids. Germline V gives CDR1 SGDLS, CDR2 YYNGEE. This CDR3 reads CASSLTGLAATDTQYF. Here the CDR3 DNA reads TGTGCCAGCTCTCTCACCGGACTAGCCGCCACAGATACGCAGTATTTT. Together with reference TRBV9 and TRBJ2-3, the CDR3 gives the full variable domain: DSGVTQTPKHLITATGQRVTLRCSPRSGDLSVYWYQQSLDQGLQFLIQYYNGEERAKGNILERFSAQQFPDLHSELNLSSLELGDSALYFCASSLTGLAATDTQYFGPGTRLTVL.

The chain is built from TRBV7-8 and TRBJ2-6; unclear D gene. Germline assignment: CDR1 SGHVS and CDR2 FQNEAQ. V was pared by 4 bases and J by 0 bases, with 7 bases between. This CDR3 has 15 amino acids. Here the CDR3 reads CASSWLGSGANVLTF. The CDR3 DNA sequence: TGTGCCAGCAGCTGGCTTGGCTCTGGGGCCAACGTCCTGACTTTC.

V and J are TRBV29-1 and TRBJ1-2; TRBD1 matches 9 bases. The CDR3 extends over 14 amino acids. After removal of 4 bases from V and 4 bases from J, the junction contained 7 bases not matched to a gene. Germline V lookup: CDR1 SQVTM, CDR2 ANQGSEA. In DNA form, the CDR3 reads TGCAGCGTTGGTACAGGGGGCCCCTTCTATGGCTACACCTTC. Residues: CSVGTGGPFYGYTF.

The table lists this clonotype with many counts. The chain couples TRBV20-1 to TRBJ1-2; 9 bases match TRBD1. The V segment lost 8 bases and the J segment 4 bases; nucleotides outside the gene matches: 8. The CDR3 loop spans 13 amino acids. In germline, CDR1 is DFQATT, CDR2 SNEGSKA (reference sequence). In DNA form, the CDR3 reads TGCAGTATCCGGACAGGGGCCGCCTATGGCTACACCTTC. It codes for CSIRTGAAYGYTF.

The sample holds many counts of this clonotype. The chain links TRBV5-8 to TRBJ2-3, with D maybe TRBD2 (7 bases). V lost 3 bases, J lost 3 bases, and 14 bases lay in between. CDR1 is SGHTS, CDR2 YDEGEE, per germline. The CDR3 has 15 amino acids. This chain's CDR3 is CASSWGGGVTDTQYF. The DNA of the CDR3 is TGTGCCAGCAGCTGGGGGGGCGGGGTGACAGATACGCAGTATTTT.

This clonotype was seen ten or more times. The chain joins TRBV4-2 to TRBJ2-3; 8 bases match TRBD2. With V trimmed by 4 bases and J by 5 bases, 2 bases remained unmatched. The germline CDR1 and CDR2 sequences are LGHNA and YNFKEQ. This CDR3 is built from 13 residues. The chain's CDR3 is CASSPREGDTQYF. Here the CDR3 DNA reads TGTGCCAGCAGCCCTCGGGAGGGAGATACGCAGTATTTT.

In this sample, this clonotype turned up many times. The chain couples TRBV25-1 to TRBJ2-7; D perhaps matches TRBD1 (6 bases). Per germline, CDR1 MGHDK and CDR2 SYGVNS. Trimming shortened V by 3 bases and J by 6 bases, and 21 bases separated the two germline ends. The CDR3 has 16 amino acids. The CDR3 spells CASSDPRDMDPFEQYF. DNA for the CDR3: TGTGCCAGCAGTGACCCCCGGGACATGGACCCTTTCGAGCAGTACTTC.

The chain uses TRBV2 and TRBJ1-5; no firm D call. V gave up 6 bases and J gave up 5 bases, with 17 bases separating them. CDR1 SNHLY and CDR2 FYNNEI come from the germline V gene. The CDR3 totals 15 residues. CDR3: CASSGSMEPDQPQHF. CDR3 DNA sequence: TGTGCCAGCAGCGGCTCTATGGAGCCCGATCAGCCCCAGCATTTT.

This chain links TRBV20-1 with TRBJ2-3; 7 nucleotides match TRBD2. The CDR3 has 13 residues. CDR1 is DFQATT and CDR2 is SNEGSKA in the germline V gene (reference sequence). Trimming removed 7 bases from V and 5 bases from J; junction bases left unmatched: 9. In DNA form, the CDR3 reads TGCAGTGTCACGGGGAGGGCTGGAGATACGCAGTATTTT. Protein sequence: CSVTGRAGDTQYF.

This clonotype was recorded at least ten times. This chain joins TRBV14 and TRBJ2-5; no firm D call. V lost 1 base to trimming and J lost 9 bases, with 18 bases between them. CDR1 is SGHDN, CDR2 FVKESK, per germline. This CDR3 has 15 residues. The CDR3 sequence: CASSQARVLRGAQYF. Here the CDR3 DNA reads TGTGCCAGCAGCCAAGCCCGGGTTCTCCGTGGGGCCCAGTACTTC. The variable domain in full, with the rest retrieved from reference TRBV14 and TRBJ2-5, is EAGVTQFPSHSVIEKGQTVTLRCDPISGHDNLYWYRRVMGKEIKFLLHFVKESKQDESGMPNNRFLAERTGGTYSTLKVQPAELEDSGVYFCASSQARVLRGAQYFGPGTRLLVL.

This rearrangement joins TRBV2 to TRBJ1-6; possibly TRBD1 for D (6 bases). Trimming left V 9 bases short and J 9 bases short, with 18 bases between. The CDR3 covers 14 residues. Germline V gene sequence: CDR1 SNHLY, CDR2 FYNNEI. CDR3 in DNA: TGTGCCAGTACACAGGGAGCCACGAGTTCACCCCTCCACTTT. It codes for CASTQGATSSPLHF.

The gene calls are TRBV20-1 and TRBJ1-6; 8 bases align to TRBD1. This CDR3 contains 16 residues. Germline V gene data show CDR1 as DFQATT and CDR2 as SNEGSKA (reference sequence). V lost 6 bases and J lost 8; bases outside the gene matches: 15. This CDR3 reads CSARVTGVRPDSPLHF. DNA for the CDR3: TGCAGTGCGAGGGTGACAGGGGTCCGCCCCGATTCACCCCTCCACTTT.

This clonotype was seen ten or more times. The chain couples TRBV12-3 or TRBV12-4 to TRBJ2-1; D unresolved. CDR3 length: 14 residues. The V and J ends lost 6 bases and 6 bases respectively, with 15 bases between them. The CDR3 DNA reads TGTGCCAGCAGCTCTAATTTGTTAGGCAATGAGCAGTTCTTC. Protein product: CASSSNLLGNEQFF.

In the case of this clonotype: Germline is not matched at one junction end, which may reflect a read error. This rearrangement joins TRBV7-2 to TRBJ1-1; no definite D call. CDR1 SGHTA and CDR2 FQGNSA come from the germline V gene. The CDR3 totals 14 residues. Here the CDR3 reads CASSRRVLAAEALF. The CDR3, as DNA: TGTGCCAGCAGCCGCCGGGTCCTAGCGGCTGAAGCTCTCTTT.

J is TRBJ2-3 and V is TRBV28, with TRBD2 matching over 8 bases. The V gene end was trimmed by 7 bases and the J gene end by 4 bases; junction bases not matched to a gene: 13. This CDR3 has 16 residues. Per the germline V gene, CDR1 is MDHEN and CDR2 is SYDVKM. CDR3 sequence reads: CASMYLAGRASDTQYF. CDR3 bases: TGTGCCAGCATGTACCTAGCCGGGAGGGCCTCAGATACGCAGTATTTT.

There are many counts of this clonotype. V is TRBV10-3 and J is TRBJ2-3; 8 nucleotides agree with TRBD2. CDR3 size: 15 residues. Germline V lookup: CDR1 ENHRY, CDR2 SYGVKD. The V gene end was trimmed by 6 bases and the J gene end by 4 bases; junction bases not matched to a gene: 9. CDR3 region: CAISSGGGRADTQYF. CDR3 nucleotide sequence: TGTGCCATCAGCTCCGGGGGGGGAAGGGCAGATACGCAGTATTTT.

This clonotype has ten or more counts. This chain connects TRBV29-1 to TRBJ2-5; D gene uncertain. The CDR3 covers 13 residues. Trimming took off 3 bases at V and 2 bases at J, with 10 bases between the two ends. The germline V gene has CDR1 SQVTM and CDR2 ANQGSEA. The CDR3 spells CSVEGYEQETQYF. CDR3 DNA: TGCAGCGTTGAGGGATATGAACAAGAGACCCAGTACTTC.

This clonotype was picked up many times. This chain joins TRBV20-1 and TRBJ2-7; D could derive from TRBD1 or TRBD2 (5 bases each). CDR1 and CDR2 from the germline V gene are DFQATT and SNEGSKA (reference sequence). CDR3 length: 15 amino acids. Between the trimmed V and J ends, which lost 6 bases and 1 base, there was a span of 19 bases. As DNA, the CDR3 is TGCAGTGCCGAAGACCCCGGGGCAGCATCCTACGAGCAGTACTTC. It is translated as CSAEDPGAASYEQYF.

With regard to this clonotype: A much more abundant neighbour one base away suggests this may be a read error. V is TRBV9 and J is TRBJ2-7; TRBD1 is a possible D gene (5 bases). The CDR3 has 13 amino acids. Germline-derived CDR1 and CDR2 are SGDLS and YYNGEE. For the CDR3, the DNA is TGTGCCAGCAGAGCCCCAGGGAAGTACGGGCAGTACTTC. The encoded protein is CASRAPGKYGQYF.

This clonotype was observed at least ten times. V and J are TRBV5-5 and TRBJ2-2, with 13 nucleotides matching TRBD2. The CDR3 consists of 17 residues. Looked up from germline, CDR1 is SGHKS and CDR2 is YYEKEE (reference sequence). With V trimmed by 4 bases and J by 1 base, 4 bases remained unmatched. The CDR3 sequence: CASSTGLAGRNTGELFF. The CDR3 nucleotides read TGTGCCAGCAGCACGGGACTAGCGGGACGGAACACCGGGGAGCTGTTTTTT.